Listed here are 31 T cell receptor beta chains from one sample, sequenced in a study of T cell responses to AZD1222 COVID-19 vaccine. Repertoires were generated with immunoSEQ multiplex PCR, while TCRdb's copy carries only in-frame clones and drops some. The table includes around 100,000 clones, approximately 90% detected once. The sequencing used peripheral blood, collected on day 0 of AZD1222 vaccination. These receptors all come from an adult in good health.

This clone rates as medium-sized. J is TRBJ2-7 and V is TRBV19; 8 nucleotides align to TRBD1. The CDR3 is 14 residues long. V was pared by 6 bases and J by 1 base, with 5 bases of the junction left unmatched. Germline V lookup: CDR1 LNHDA, CDR2 SQIVND (reference sequence). The CDR3 sequence: CASRARQGSYEQYF. The CDR3 DNA follows: TGTGCCAGTAGGGCCAGACAGGGGTCCTACGAGCAGTACTTC.

The rearrangement links TRBV14 to TRBJ2-7; 8 bases align to TRBD2. The CDR3 totals 17 residues. V was pared by 4 bases and J by 5 bases, with 16 bases of the junction left unmatched. Germline V gene data show CDR1 as SGHDN and CDR2 as FVKESK. CDR3 DNA sequence: TGTGCCAGCAGCCGCTTGGGCCTGGATGGCGGGAGGAACGAGCAGTACTTC. Its protein is CASSRLGLDGGRNEQYF.

This clone was seen more than once but under ten times. The chain recombines TRBV6-6 with TRBJ1-2; 10 positions agree with TRBD1. The CDR3 has 18 residues. Germline trimming cut 5 bases from V and 4 bases from J; bases unmatched to any gene: 16. Looked up from germline, CDR1 is MNHNY and CDR2 is SVGAGI (reference sequence). The CDR3 loop reads CASSLSPGTGAGSYGYTF. In DNA, the CDR3 is TGTGCCAGCAGTCTCAGTCCCGGGACAGGGGCCGGTTCCTATGGCTACACCTTC.

This chain joins TRBV29-1 and TRBJ2-7, with D possibly matching TRBD1 (6 bases). Per germline, CDR1 SQVTM and CDR2 ANQGSEA. V lost 5 bases and J 5 bases, leaving 16 bases between the germline ends. The CDR3 is 13 residues long. The CDR3 region has the DNA TGCAGCGTTTTACCGGGACATAAGAACGAGCAGTACTTC. As protein: CSVLPGHKNEQYF.

The gene calls are TRBV11-2 and TRBJ1-1; the D gene is possibly TRBD1 (6 bases). Trimming shortened V by 3 bases and J by 4 bases, and 12 bases separated the two germline ends. The germline CDR1 and CDR2 sequences are SGHAT and FQNNGV. The CDR3 length is 14 residues. The CDR3 nucleotides read TGTGCCAGCAGCTTCGGACAGAAGGGCACTGAAGCTTTCTTT. Amino acids: CASSFGQKGTEAFF.

CDR3 DNA: TGTGCCAGCAGCTTAATACAGGGTGGAGGCTACACCTTC. Its translation: CASSLIQGGGYTF. This chain uses TRBV11-2 with TRBJ1-2; tentative D call: TRBD1 (6 bases). Germline assignment: CDR1 SGHAT and CDR2 FQNNGV. The CDR3 totals 13 residues. Trimming pared 2 bases from V and 8 bases from J, leaving 12 bases between.

The chain recombines TRBV5-4 with TRBJ1-6; TRBD1 matches 8 bases. Losses at the gene ends were 5 bases for V and 8 bases for J; bases not matched to a gene: 15. CDR1 and CDR2 (germline): SGHNT, YYREEE (reference sequence). CDR3 length: 17 residues. In DNA, the CDR3 is TGTGCCAGCAGTTTTGGGGGATCGACAGGGGCCTATTCACCCCTCCACTTT. Protein product: CASSFGGSTGAYSPLHF.

The genes are TRBV5-4 and TRBJ1-2; a weak D match, TRBD1 (6 bases). Germline V gene lookup returns CDR1 SGHNT and CDR2 YYREEE (reference sequence). The CDR3 is 15 residues long. V lost 4 bases and J lost 5, with 18 bases in between. CDR3 protein: CASSPVQGLGYGYTF. DNA of the CDR3: TGTGCCAGCAGCCCGGTCCAGGGGCTGGGATATGGCTACACCTTC.

A single count supports this clone. The V and J genes are TRBV24-1 and TRBJ1-6; TRBD1 is a possible D gene (6 bases). This CDR3 is 16 amino acids long. Trimming pared 4 bases from V and 5 bases from J, leaving 14 bases between. CDR1 and CDR2 from the germline V gene are KGHDR and SFDVKD. In DNA form, the CDR3 reads TGTGCCACCAGTGACCCACAGGGAATAAATAATTCACCCCTCCACTTT. It encodes CATSDPQGINNSPLHF.

This clone came up once. The chain links TRBV19 to TRBJ1-2; weak D call: TRBD1 (6 bases). Deletions cut 6 bases from V and 4 bases from J, with 21 bases between. From germline, CDR1 is LNHDA and CDR2 SQIVND (reference sequence). The CDR3 sequence is 16 residues long. The CDR3 sequence is CASSLWGADSGYGYTF. The CDR3 DNA reads TGTGCCAGTAGCCTCTGGGGGGCGGATTCCGGCTATGGCTACACCTTC.

The gene calls are TRBV7-2 and TRBJ1-4; no clear D gene. The CDR3 is 15 amino acids. V shed 1 base and J shed 5 bases, with 11 bases lying between them. CDR1 is SGHTA, CDR2 FQGNSA, per germline. The CDR3 protein is CASSLGGLGNEKLFF. CDR3 nucleotides: TGTGCCAGCAGCTTAGGAGGTCTCGGAAATGAAAAACTGTTTTTT.

This clone was detected a few times. The J gene is TRBJ1-1, the V gene TRBV7-3; 9 nucleotides agree with TRBD1. Germline CDR1 reads SGHTA; CDR2 reads FQGTGA. The CDR3 runs 16 residues. The junction had 12 bases not matched to a gene; V was cut back by 5 bases and J by 5 bases. The CDR3 DNA reads TGTGCCAGCAGCCCAAGGGGACAGGGTAATCGAACTGAAGCTTTCTTT. It translates to CASSPRGQGNRTEAFF.

The chain employs TRBV12-3 or TRBV12-4 and TRBJ2-5; unclear D gene. V gave up 10 bases and J gave up 4 bases, with 13 bases separating them. This CDR3 contains 12 residues. This CDR3 reads CATKGIGETQYF. For the CDR3, the DNA is TGTGCCACGAAGGGTATCGGAGAGACCCAGTACTTC.

The genes are TRBV28 and TRBJ2-1; tentatively, D is TRBD1 (6 bases). V lost 10 bases, J lost 8 bases, and 24 bases lay in between. In germline, CDR1 is MDHEN, CDR2 SYDVKM. This CDR3 has 15 residues. The DNA for the CDR3 is TGTGCCACCTGGGGGTTGGGGGCTAGGAGAGATGAGCAGTTCTTC. Translated: CATWGLGARRDEQFF. The whole variable domain, filled in from reference TRBV28 and TRBJ2-1, reads DVKVTQSSRYLVKRTGEKVFLECVQDMDHENMFWYRQDPGLGLRLIYFSYDVKMKEKGDIPEGYSVSREKKERFSLILESASTNQTSMYLCATWGLGARRDEQFFGPGTRLTVL.

This clone was seen only once. The genes are TRBV4-1 and TRBJ1-1; the D gene is possibly TRBD1 (6 bases). This CDR3 comprises 15 residues. V was cut by 4 bases and J by 0 bases, with 12 bases left in between. Germline CDR1 and CDR2: MGHRA and YSYEKL. The CDR3, as DNA: TGCGCCAGCAGCCGAGGACAGTTCATGAACACTGAAGCTTTCTTT. It is translated as CASSRGQFMNTEAFF.

The chain carries TRBV3-1 (or the pseudogene TRBV3-2) and TRBJ1-1; the D gene is possibly TRBD1 (5 bases). Germline V gene data show CDR1 as LGHDT and CDR2 as YNNKEL (reference sequence). V was trimmed by 4 bases and J by 0 bases, leaving 9 bases between them. The CDR3 has 14 residues. The CDR3 sequence is CASSRQGVNTEAFF. As DNA, the CDR3 is TGTGCCAGCAGCCGTCAGGGAGTGAACACTGAAGCTTTCTTT.

The CDR3 nucleotides read TGCGCCAGCAGCCCCTCATCGGGGGACACCATATATTTT. Translation: CASSPSSGDTIYF. This chain uses TRBV4-3 with TRBJ1-3; TRBD1 might be the D (5 bases). The germline V gene encodes CDR1 LGHNA and CDR2 YSLEER. Between the trimmed V and J ends, which lost 4 bases and 8 bases, there was a span of 12 bases. The CDR3 sequence is 13 residues long.

V usage is TRBV7-3 and J usage is TRBJ2-2, with a tentative D call TRBD2 (5 bases). There are 15 residues in the CDR3. V lost 2 bases and J 6 bases, leaving 13 bases between the germline ends. In germline, CDR1 is SGHTA, CDR2 FQGTGA. The CDR3: CASSLERAGAGELFF. CDR3 sequence (DNA): TGTGCCAGCAGCTTAGAGAGGGCGGGCGCCGGGGAGCTGTTTTTT.

The genes are TRBV19 and TRBJ2-7; 11 bases are a match to TRBD1. This CDR3 is 15 amino acids long. J was trimmed by 7 bases and V by 3 bases; bases with no gene match: 8. Germline-derived CDR1 and CDR2 are LNHDA and SQIVND (reference sequence). The CDR3 here is CASSIGTGGPWEQYF. The CDR3 DNA reads TGTGCCAGTAGTATCGGGACAGGGGGGCCTTGGGAGCAGTACTTC. Supplemented by reference TRBV19 and TRBJ2-7, the full variable domain reads DGGITQSPKYLFRKEGQNVTLSCEQNLNHDAMYWYRQDPGQGLRLIYYSQIVNDFQKGDIAEGYSVSREKKESFPLTVTSAQKNPTAFYLCASSIGTGGPWEQYFGPGTRLTVT.

The chain has TRBV5-1 and TRBJ2-3; D is ambiguous. In germline, CDR1 is SGHRS, CDR2 YFSETQ. The CDR3 runs to 14 residues. V was shortened by 0 bases and J by 6 bases, with 11 bases between the two germline ends. Written as DNA, the CDR3 is TGCGCCAGCAGCTTGGGACGGGCCGAGGATACGCAGTATTTT. It specifies CASSLGRAEDTQYF. The full variable domain, in which reference TRBV5-1 and TRBJ2-3 provide the parts outside the CDR3, is KAGVTQTPRYLIKTRGQQVTLSCSPISGHRSVSWYQQTPGQGLQFLFEYFSETQRNKGNFPGRFSGRQFSNSRSEMNVSTLELGDSALYLCASSLGRAEDTQYFGPGTRLTVL.

The CDR3 DNA sequence: TGTGCCAGCAGCGCGGCTAGCGAGGAGGATACGCAGTATTTT. Encoded protein: CASSAASEEDTQYF. V usage is TRBV9 and J usage is TRBJ2-3; D perhaps matches TRBD2 (6 bases). This CDR3 is 14 amino acids long. Germline V lookup: CDR1 SGDLS, CDR2 YYNGEE. With 3 bases removed from V and 6 bases from J, the gap between germline ends came to 14 bases.

J is TRBJ1-2 and V is TRBV18, with D maybe TRBD1 (5 bases). The CDR3 consists of 13 residues. Germline V CDR1 and CDR2: KGHSH, LQKENI. Trimming left V 0 bases short and J 6 bases short, with 8 bases between. CDR3 in DNA: TGTGCCAGCTCACCACCGGGGACCGATGGCTACACCTTC. Translating gives CASSPPGTDGYTF.

This chain joins TRBV2 and TRBJ2-1, with TRBD2 matching 13 bases. With 4 bases clipped from V and 6 bases from J, the junction kept 6 bases outside the gene matches. Germline V CDR1 and CDR2: SNHLY, FYNNEI. This CDR3 comprises 16 residues. Written as DNA, the CDR3 is TGTGCCAGCAGTGCAAGACTAGCGGGAGGTGTCAATGAGCAGTTCTTC. It yields the protein CASSARLAGGVNEQFF.

Here the CDR3 reads CASSPSGDRGGGYTF. The DNA for the CDR3 is TGTGCCAGCAGCCCCTCCGGTGACAGGGGCGGCGGCTACACCTTC. This sequence joins TRBV6-2 or TRBV6-3 and TRBJ1-2; 8 positions match TRBD1. Trimming cost V 6 bases and J 8 bases; bases outside gene matches: 14. Germline V gives CDR1 MNHEY, CDR2 SVGEGT. The CDR3 runs to 15 residues.

This chain connects TRBV9 to TRBJ2-5; perhaps TRBD2 as D (6 bases). The germline CDR1 and CDR2 sequences are SGDLS and YYNGEE. CDR3 length equals 14 residues. V lost 1 base, J lost 5 bases, and 12 bases lay in between. CDR3 in DNA: TGTGCCAGCAGCGTACGAACTAGCAGCGAGACCCAGTACTTC. It yields the protein CASSVRTSSETQYF.

The genes are TRBV7-6 and TRBJ2-5; D is possibly TRBD2 (7 bases). Germline V gene data show CDR1 as SGHVS and CDR2 as FNYEAQ. The V gene lost 5 bases and the J gene lost 4 bases, with 17 bases spanning the gap. The CDR3 extends over 15 amino acids. The CDR3 DNA sequence: TGTGCCAGCAGCCCACGGGGCGGGGGCGCAGAGACCCAGTACTTC. Translating gives CASSPRGGGAETQYF.

The J gene is TRBJ2-1, the V gene TRBV7-6; D unresolved. This CDR3 is built from 15 residues. The V end was cut by 2 bases, the J end by 8 bases, with 16 bases between. Germline V CDR1 and CDR2: SGHVS, FNYEAQ. In DNA, the CDR3 is TGTGCCAGCAGCTTATTTGGGGTCCCCACAGATGAGCAGTTCTTC. Residues: CASSLFGVPTDEQFF.

The chain uses TRBV28 and TRBJ2-7; TRBD2 matches 9 bases. The CDR3 is 13 residues long. Losses at the gene ends were 7 bases for V and 2 bases for J; bases not matched to a gene: 3. The germline CDR1 and CDR2 sequences are MDHEN and SYDVKM. CDR3 residues: CASKRLAAYEQYF. For the CDR3, the DNA is TGTGCCAGCAAAAGACTAGCGGCCTACGAGCAGTACTTC.

This chain uses TRBV7-2 with TRBJ1-4; D is perhaps TRBD1 (6 bases). Germline CDR1 and CDR2: SGHTA and FQGNSA. V was cut by 3 bases and J by 0 bases, with 8 bases left in between. CDR3 size: 15 residues. CDR3 sequence reads: CASSLDSTTNEKLFF. The CDR3, as DNA: TGTGCCAGCAGCTTGGACAGCACAACTAATGAAAAACTGTTTTTT.

The gene calls are TRBV28 and TRBJ1-2, with 12 positions matching TRBD1. The CDR3 extends over 15 amino acids. Unmatched junction bases numbered 4, after V lost 5 bases and J lost 3 bases. Germline CDR1 and CDR2: MDHEN and SYDVKM. This CDR3 is CASSPGQGAHYGYTF. The CDR3 nucleotides read TGTGCCAGCAGTCCGGGACAGGGGGCCCACTATGGCTACACCTTC.

This clone was observed once. The V gene is TRBV4-2, the J gene TRBJ1-1; a weak D match, TRBD1 (5 bases). Germline lookup yields CDR1 LGHNA and CDR2 YNFKEQ. Trimming took off 8 bases at V and 4 bases at J, with 17 bases between the two ends. The CDR3 has 14 residues. The CDR3 protein is CASGQGVYATEAFF. For the CDR3, the DNA is TGTGCCAGCGGTCAAGGGGTTTACGCCACTGAAGCTTTCTTT.